The 17 T cell receptor beta chains presented below share a single source sample, sequenced in a study of post-analysis software for immune sequencing data (dated by TCRdb to 2015 to 2017). Broad study findings and their caveats: Patients showed significantly higher frequencies than controls for a handful of TRBV segments, among them TRBV5-6, TRBV5-1 and TRBV20-1.

Their cognate antigens are unknown. Preparation of the library involved PCR. This sample was sequenced with an Illumina HiSeq 2500. To reduce PCR and sequencing biases, unique molecular identifiers were incorporated into the TCR beta cDNA libraries. TCRdb reran the public reads through fastp at Q25 and MiXCR, keeping productive beta chains. Rows are combined by CDR3 protein, so each entry shows the most common genes and DNA. This sample comprises approximately 460,000 distinct CDR3 sequences, under 55% of them detected only once. 9.5% to 13% of the sample belongs to the ten largest clones. The sample was blood. These receptors were obtained from a girl aged 10 to 17 with multiple sclerosis.

This chain uses TRBV5-1 with TRBJ1-4, with D unclear. V was cut by 1 base and J by 0 bases, with 10 bases left in between. The CDR3 has 16 amino acids. Per germline, CDR1 SGHRS and CDR2 YFSETQ. The CDR3 DNA sequence: TGCGCCAGCAGCTTGACGGGGTCGGCAACTAATGAAAAACTGTTTTTT. This translates into CASSLTGSATNEKLFF.

This clonotype was detected only a few times. The chain is built from TRBV5-1 and TRBJ2-3; the D gene is possibly TRBD1 (5 bases). Germline assignment: CDR1 SGHRS and CDR2 YFSETQ. Trimming pared 6 bases from V and 0 bases from J, leaving 14 bases between. The CDR3 is 15 residues long. The CDR3 sequence: CASNSGQVSTDTQYF. The CDR3 DNA sequence: TGCGCCAGCAACTCCGGACAAGTTAGCACAGATACGCAGTATTTT.

This clonotype was detected only a few times. The CDR3 reads CSAWTGVSHNEKLFF. In DNA form, the CDR3 reads TGCAGTGCTTGGACAGGGGTCTCCCATAATGAAAAACTGTTTTTT. This chain uses TRBV20-1 with TRBJ1-4; 9 nucleotides align to TRBD1. CDR3 length equals 15 residues. The ends lost 5 bases at V and 4 bases at J; junction bases unmatched: 8. CDR1 and CDR2 from the germline V gene are DFQATT and SNEGSKA (reference sequence).

A few counts support this clonotype. The rearrangement links TRBV20-1 to TRBJ2-3; D assignment may be TRBD1 or TRBD2 (5 bases each). CDR1 and CDR2 (germline): DFQATT, SNEGSKA (reference sequence). The V end lost 4 bases, the J end lost 1 base, and 12 bases lay between the germline ends. The length of the CDR3 is 14 residues. The CDR3 protein is CSATAGTGTDTQYF. The CDR3, as DNA: TGCAGTGCTACCGCTGGGACCGGCACAGATACGCAGTATTTT.

This chain joins TRBV12-3 or TRBV12-4 and TRBJ2-3, with D possibly being TRBD1 (6 bases). Trimming left V 6 bases short and J 5 bases short, with 18 bases between. This CDR3 is 15 amino acids long. The CDR3 protein is CASSYLVGAKDTQYF. The CDR3 nucleotides read TGTGCCAGCAGCTACTTGGTGGGGGCGAAAGATACGCAGTATTTT.

This clonotype has just a few counts. Written as DNA, the CDR3 is TGTGCCAGCAGCTTAGCGGCGAGGACTGAGCAGTTCTTC. This encodes CASSLAARTEQFF. This chain uses TRBV7-2 with TRBJ2-1; D gene unclear. Looked up from germline, CDR1 is SGHTA and CDR2 is FQGNSA. The V end lost 0 bases, the J end lost 9 bases, and 9 bases lay between the germline ends. The CDR3 extends over 13 amino acids.

A few counts support this clonotype. The J gene is TRBJ1-1, the V gene TRBV9; D is uncertain. Deletions cut 1 base from V and 8 bases from J, with 12 bases between. This CDR3 has 13 amino acids. Germline values: CDR1 SGDLS, CDR2 YYNGEE. The CDR3, as DNA: TGTGCCAGCAGCGTAAGCATCGTCACAGAAGCTTTCTTT. Its protein product is CASSVSIVTEAFF.

The table lists this clonotype with a few counts. The gene calls are TRBV12-3 or TRBV12-4 and TRBJ1-2, with D maybe TRBD1 (6 bases). Deletions cut 5 bases from V and 3 bases from J, with 16 bases between. CDR3 length equals 15 residues. For the CDR3, the DNA is TGTGCCAGCAGTACTACAGGGCCTGGAGACTATGGCTACACCTTC. Its translation is CASSTTGPGDYGYTF.

The J gene is TRBJ2-6, the V gene TRBV7-9, with 8 bases fitting TRBD1. The CDR3 extends over 16 amino acids. J was trimmed by 3 bases and V by 5 bases; bases with no gene match: 6. Per germline, CDR1 SEHNR and CDR2 FQNEAQ (reference sequence). The CDR3 DNA sequence: TGTGCCAGCAGCCCGGACAGGGAAGGTGGGGCCAACGTCCTGACTTTC. Protein: CASSPDREGGANVLTF. Based on the CDR3 plus reference TRBV7-9 and TRBJ2-6, the full variable domain is DTGVSQNPRHKITKRGQNVTFRCDPISEHNRLYWYRQTLGQGPEFLTYFQNEAQLEKSRLLSDRFSAERPKGSFSTLEIQRTEQGDSAMYLCASSPDREGGANVLTFGAGSRLTVL.

The J gene is TRBJ2-3, the V gene TRBV28; TRBD1 matches at 10 bases. Germline V gives CDR1 MDHEN, CDR2 SYDVKM. This CDR3 is built from 17 residues. The V and J ends lost 4 bases and 0 bases, in that order; junction bases with no gene match: 7. The CDR3 spells CASSSHSDRGSTDTQYF. The CDR3 nucleotides are TGTGCCAGCAGTTCGCACTCGGACAGGGGGAGCACAGATACGCAGTATTTT.

The chain links TRBV3-1 to TRBJ2-7; 9 nucleotides match TRBD1. Germline V gives CDR1 LGHDT, CDR2 YNNKEL (reference sequence). This CDR3 has 14 amino acids. J was trimmed by 5 bases and V by 3 bases; bases with no gene match: 5. CDR3 in amino acids: CASSQGQGRNEQYF. CDR3 DNA: TGTGCCAGCAGCCAGGGACAGGGACGTAACGAGCAGTACTTC.

This clonotype was seen only a few times. The V call is TRBV28, the J call TRBJ2-3; no clear D gene. The CDR3 has 16 residues. Deletions cut 5 bases from V and 1 base from J, with 16 bases between. CDR1 is MDHEN, CDR2 SYDVKM, per germline. As DNA, the CDR3 is TGTGCCAGCAGTAACAACAAGGACCACCGCACAGATACGCAGTATTTT. Translation: CASSNNKDHRTDTQYF.

The chain recombines TRBV12-3 or TRBV12-4 with TRBJ2-1; D ambiguous. The CDR3 spans 15 residues. V dropped 6 bases and J dropped 0 bases, with 12 bases sitting between them. DNA of the CDR3: TGTGCCAGCAGATCACCCGGCTTCTCCTACAATGAGCAGTTCTTC. This codes for CASRSPGFSYNEQFF.

This chain uses TRBV18 with TRBJ1-2; D gene ambiguous. Germline loops: CDR1 KGHSH, CDR2 LQKENI. The germline V and J ends were trimmed by 2 bases and 7 bases, with 11 bases remaining between them. This CDR3 has 13 amino acids. The CDR3 DNA follows: TGTGCCAGCTCACCAGGGCCGCGTCGTGGCTACACCTTC. Its translation is CASSPGPRRGYTF.

The table lists this clonotype with a few counts. V gene TRBV29-1 combines with J gene TRBJ2-7; the D gene is possibly TRBD2 (5 bases). The V end was cut by 8 bases, the J end by 7 bases, with 12 bases between. This CDR3 is built from 10 residues. Per germline, CDR1 SQVTM and CDR2 ANQGSEA. CDR3 DNA: TGCAGCCCTGTCTCGGGGGAGCAGTACTTC. It is translated as CSPVSGEQYF.

This clonotype has more than one count but fewer than ten. The chain uses TRBV20-1 and TRBJ2-7; no clear D. The CDR3 runs 13 residues. Germline CDR1 DFQATT, CDR2 SNEGSKA (reference sequence). V was trimmed by 3 bases and J by 4 bases, leaving 13 bases between them. CDR3 coding DNA: TGCAGTGCTAGTGTATCCAGGTATTACGAGCAGTACTTC. Protein product: CSASVSRYYEQYF.

On this clonotype itself: One junction end does not reproduce the germline sequence, and a read error may be involved. The CDR3 region has the DNA TGTGCTAGCAGCGCCTCGGGCGGGAGAAGGGAGACCCAGTACTTC. It is translated as CASSASGGRRETQYF. This sequence joins TRBV7-7 and TRBJ2-5; 7 bases agree with TRBD2. This CDR3 is built from 15 residues. Looked up from germline, CDR1 is SSHAT and CDR2 is FNYEAQ (reference sequence).